One sample yielded the 23 T cell receptor beta chains listed below, sequenced in a study of identical twins. TCRdb redid the calling of the 5' RACE reads with MiXCR, one entry per CDR3 protein. The sample includes more than 1.5 million distinct CDR3 sequences, about 32% of them seen just once. The sample comprised cord blood. The receptor set was obtained from a newborn girl in good health.

This clonotype was counted between two and nine times. J is TRBJ1-2 and V is TRBV4-1; D gene unclear. Germline V gene lookup returns CDR1 MGHRA and CDR2 YSYEKL. Trimming took off 3 bases at V and 4 bases at J, with 12 bases between the two ends. The CDR3 extends over 14 amino acids. The CDR3 loop reads CASSHPGEGYGYTF. For the CDR3, the DNA is TGCGCCAGCAGCCATCCCGGGGAGGGCTATGGCTACACCTTC.

To note about this clonotype: This may be a read error, as it is one base from a much larger clone. This sequence joins TRBV2 and TRBJ1-5; D is perhaps TRBD1 (5 bases). The CDR3 has 13 amino acids. CDR1 and CDR2 (germline): SNHLY, FYNNEI. V lost 6 bases and J 1 base, leaving 7 bases between the germline ends. In DNA, the CDR3 is TGTGCCAGCAGACGACAGAGCAATCAGCCCCAGCATTTT. It yields the protein CASRRQSNQPQHF.

This clonotype was seen only a few times. A junction boundary mismatches the germline segment, possibly from a read error. The J gene is TRBJ1-2, the V gene TRBV9, with 7 bases identical to TRBD1. This CDR3 has 17 residues. CDR1 is SGDLS and CDR2 is YYNGEE in the germline V gene. CDR3 DNA: TGTGCCAGCAGCGAGACTCCTGGGGGACAGAGTAACTATGGCTGCACCTTC. Its translation is CASSETPGGQSNYGCTF. Full variable domain (remainder filled in from reference TRBV9 and TRBJ1-2): DSGVTQTPKHLITATGQRVTLRCSPRSGDLSVYWYQQSLDQGLQFLIQYYNGEERAKGNILERFSAQQFPDLHSELNLSSLELGDSALYFCASSETPGGQSNYGCTFGSGTRLTVV.

The rearrangement joins TRBV28 to TRBJ2-1; the D gene is possibly TRBD2 (6 bases). Between the trimmed V and J ends, which lost 5 bases and 4 bases, there was a span of 18 bases. The CDR3 contains 16 residues. Germline lookup yields CDR1 MDHEN and CDR2 SYDVKM. CDR3 in amino acids: CASSRRGGINYNEQFF. The CDR3 bases are TGTGCCAGCAGTCGGCGGGGCGGAATCAATTACAATGAGCAGTTCTTC.

This clonotype was seen only a few times. This sequence joins TRBV14 and TRBJ2-5; D is perhaps TRBD1 or TRBD2 (7 bases each). Looked up from germline, CDR1 is SGHDN and CDR2 is FVKESK. V was trimmed by 6 bases and J by 6 bases, leaving 20 bases between them. The CDR3 covers 15 residues. The CDR3 spells CASRPTGEGEKTQYF. The CDR3 coding sequence is TGTGCCAGCAGACCTACAGGGGAGGGTGAAAAGACCCAGTACTTC.

This clonotype was seen at least ten times. This chain joins TRBV4-1 and TRBJ2-1, with TRBD2 matching over 11 bases. This CDR3 region has 15 residues. V lost 3 bases, J lost 7 bases, and 5 bases stayed unmatched. In germline, CDR1 is MGHRA, CDR2 YSYEKL. CDR3 loop: CASSQSLAGGNEQFF. Here the CDR3 DNA reads TGCGCCAGCAGCCAGAGTCTAGCGGGAGGTAATGAGCAGTTCTTC.

This clonotype was recorded at least ten times. The rearrangement uses TRBV20-1 and TRBJ2-1, with TRBD2 matching 10 bases. Germline-derived CDR1 and CDR2 are DFQATT and SNEGSKA (reference sequence). The CDR3 spans 15 residues. J lost 4 bases, V lost 3 bases, and 6 bases had no gene match. The CDR3 nucleotides are TGCAGTGCTAGTGCACTAGCGGGAAAGTACAATGAGCAGTTCTTC. It yields the protein CSASALAGKYNEQFF.

The genes are TRBV25-1 and TRBJ2-7; possibly TRBD1 or TRBD2 for D (5 bases each). The CDR3 runs to 15 residues. Looked up from germline, CDR1 is MGHDK and CDR2 is SYGVNS. V was trimmed by 0 bases and J by 0 bases, leaving 9 bases between them. The CDR3 reads CASSEYRGDSYEQYF. As DNA, the CDR3 is TGTGCCAGCAGTGAATATAGAGGGGACTCCTACGAGCAGTACTTC.

The gene calls are TRBV10-3 and TRBJ2-3; 12 bases agree with TRBD2. This CDR3 has 14 residues. CDR1 and CDR2 from the germline V gene are ENHRY and SYGVKD. Trimming took 5 bases from V and 8 from J; bases not matched to a gene: 5. The CDR3 reads CAISPSGGGGTQYF. The CDR3 coding sequence is TGTGCCATCAGTCCTAGCGGGGGGGGTGGTACGCAGTATTTT.

CDR3 DNA: TGCAGCGTTGAAGATCCCAGTTCAAACATTCAGTACTTC. This sequence encodes CSVEDPSSNIQYF. The chain is built from TRBV29-1 and TRBJ2-4; D remains ambiguous. Per germline, CDR1 SQVTM and CDR2 ANQGSEA. The CDR3 spans 13 residues. V was pared by 0 bases and J by 6 bases, with 9 bases between.

The genes are TRBV10-3 and TRBJ2-3; D might be TRBD2 (5 bases). The CDR3 sequence is 15 residues long. V lost 0 bases and J lost 3, with 10 bases in between. Germline CDR1 and CDR2: ENHRY and SYGVKD. For the CDR3, the DNA is TGTGCCATCAGTGAGTCTGAGGGTCTGACAGATACGCAGTATTTT. It yields the protein CAISESEGLTDTQYF.

This chain uses TRBV30 with TRBJ2-7; a weak D match, TRBD2 (7 bases). Trimming removed 2 bases from V and 2 bases from J, with 16 bases in between. Germline assignment: CDR1 GTSNPN and CDR2 SVGIG (reference sequence). CDR3 length: 15 residues. CDR3 sequence: CAWSTQSGDTYEQYF. Here the CDR3 DNA reads TGTGCCTGGAGTACACAAAGCGGGGACACCTACGAGCAGTACTTC.

The gene calls are TRBV25-1 and TRBJ2-5; 12 positions match TRBD2. Germline assignment: CDR1 MGHDK and CDR2 SYGVNS. V trimming: 4 bases; J trimming: 2 bases; junction bases outside the gene matches: 5. The CDR3 is made up of 16 amino acids. This CDR3 is CASSARLAGVQETQYF. The CDR3 DNA is TGTGCCAGCAGTGCCCGACTAGCGGGAGTACAAGAGACCCAGTACTTC.

The rearrangement joins TRBV7-2 to TRBJ1-1, with TRBD1 identical over 7 bases. V was clipped by 5 bases and J by 8 bases; unmatched bases: 8. Germline V gene lookup returns CDR1 SGHTA and CDR2 FQGNSA. This CDR3 contains 13 residues. The CDR3 coding sequence is TGTGCCAGCAGCCCTAGAAACAGGGGCGAAGCTTTCTTT. As protein: CASSPRNRGEAFF.

This chain joins TRBV27 and TRBJ2-5; TRBD2 might be the D (6 bases). The CDR3 is 17 residues long. CDR1 and CDR2 (germline): MNHEY, SMNVEV (reference sequence). V shed 0 bases and J shed 2 bases, with 16 bases lying between them. The CDR3, as DNA: TGTGCCAGCAGTTTATCGATGCTTAGCGGAGGGCAAGAGACCCAGTACTTC. Translation: CASSLSMLSGGQETQYF.

V and J are TRBV10-3 and TRBJ2-7; possibly TRBD2 for D (6 bases). The V end was cut by 1 base, the J end by 5 bases, with 9 bases between. CDR1 is ENHRY and CDR2 is SYGVKD in the germline V gene. The CDR3 contains 13 residues. The CDR3 DNA sequence: TGTGCCATCAGTGAGTTCTGGAGGGACGAGCAGTACTTC. This translates into CAISEFWRDEQYF.

This clonotype was observed a few times. The chain carries TRBV29-1 and TRBJ2-1, with D maybe TRBD2 (6 bases). Trimming cost V 7 bases and J 4 bases, with 11 bases left between them. Germline-derived CDR1 and CDR2 are SQVTM and ANQGSEA. The CDR3 is 12 amino acids. The CDR3 nucleotides are TGCAGCGAGGGGACTGTGTACAATGAGCAGTTCTTC. Translation: CSEGTVYNEQFF.

This clonotype appeared once. The chain employs TRBV27 and TRBJ1-5; the D gene is possibly TRBD1 (5 bases). V was pared by 7 bases and J by 0 bases, with 10 bases between. CDR3 length equals 14 residues. CDR1 is MNHEY and CDR2 is SMNVEV in the germline V gene (reference sequence). The CDR3 loop reads CASKGRPSNQPQHF. The CDR3 DNA sequence: TGTGCCAGCAAGGGGAGACCTAGCAATCAGCCCCAGCATTTT.

V usage is TRBV20-1 and J usage is TRBJ2-3; D not certain. In germline, CDR1 is DFQATT, CDR2 SNEGSKA (reference sequence). V gave up 0 bases and J gave up 6 bases, with 13 bases separating them. This CDR3 region has 14 residues. CDR3 loop: CSARDRVLTDTQYF. The CDR3 DNA reads TGCAGTGCTAGAGATCGGGTACTAACGGATACGCAGTATTTT.

This chain connects TRBV7-9 to TRBJ1-6; D perhaps matches TRBD1 (5 bases). Trimming removed 3 bases at V and 6 bases at J, with 15 bases between. This CDR3 contains 16 residues. Germline loops: CDR1 SEHNR, CDR2 FQNEAQ (reference sequence). The CDR3 sequence: CASSFGAYTANSPLHF. CDR3 nucleotides: TGTGCCAGCAGCTTTGGGGCGTATACAGCTAATTCACCCCTCCACTTT.

The chain carries TRBV10-3 and TRBJ2-7; D is uncertain. CDR1 and CDR2 from the germline V gene are ENHRY and SYGVKD. This CDR3 is 15 amino acids long. Trimming shortened V by 3 bases and J by 7 bases, and 19 bases separated the two germline ends. DNA for the CDR3: TGTGCCATCAGTGACCCAGCTTTACCCTACAATGAGCAGTACTTC. Its protein is CAISDPALPYNEQYF.

The chain has TRBV28 and TRBJ2-1, with a weak D call TRBD2 (5 bases). TRBJ2-7 matches the DNA end more closely, so the J call is doubtful. The CDR3 is made up of 16 amino acids. Germline lookup yields CDR1 MDHEN and CDR2 SYDVKM. CDR3 residues: CASSSPTIGSYNEQYF. The DNA of the CDR3 is TGTGCCAGCAGTTCCCCGACTATCGGGTCCTACAATGAGCAGTACTTC.

This clonotype appeared many times. The chain is built from TRBV5-1 and TRBJ1-2, with D maybe TRBD1 (5 bases). The CDR3 has 15 residues. Trimming took off 0 bases at V and 4 bases at J, with 13 bases between the two ends. Germline values: CDR1 SGHRS, CDR2 YFSETQ. The CDR3 loop reads CASSLDSPGGYGYTF. CDR3 nucleotide sequence: TGCGCCAGCAGCTTGGACAGCCCCGGGGGCTATGGCTACACCTTC.